This T cell receptor (beta chain) was found in a study of technical replicates of blood from a few donors. The assay was immunoSEQ multiplex PCR, and TCRdb's table has in-frame clones only and misses some. The sample carries about 97,000 clones, 85% to 95% recorded once. The germline V and J ends were trimmed by 2 bases and 5 bases, with 12 bases remaining between them. Germline loops: CDR1 LGHNA, CDR2 YSLEER. CDR3 length: 14 amino acids. Sequenced material: T cells isolated from PBMCs. The rearrangement uses TRBV4-3 and TRBJ1-1, with D perhaps matching TRBD1 (5 bases). The sequence was collected from a human donor in good health. Here the CDR3 reads CASSQYGGGTEAFF. CDR3 nucleotide sequence: TGCGCCAGCAGCCAATATGGGGGGGGGACTGAAGCTTTCTTT.